This T cell receptor (beta chain) was sequenced in a study of immune evolution from preneoplasia to lung adenocarcinoma. The wider study: HLA loss of heterozygosity: 5.5% to 8.5% AIS, roughly 15% MIA, roughly 30% ADC, none AAH. General study points: Normal lung had the highest top T cell clone frequencies. Normal lung had highest clonality; later lesions appeared denser, more diverse.

Profiled with immunoSEQ multiplex PCR; TCRdb holds only in-frame clones, not every one. This table has more than 9,000 clones, approximately 85% appearing once. Concerning this clone itself: What it binds is unknown.

After pathologic assessment, macro-dissection selected premalignant or tumor cells for extraction. This CDR3 comprises 18 residues. J lost 0 bases, V lost 1 base, and 3 bases had no gene match. The V gene's germline CDR1 is LNHDA and CDR2 SQIVND (reference sequence). J is TRBJ2-6 and V is TRBV19, with 10 bases identical to TRBD1. This sequence was found in a person aged 70 to 80 with lung adenocarcinoma. The source material was FFPE minimally invasive lung adenocarcinoma tissue. DNA for the CDR3: TGTGCCAGTAGTATAGCGGGACAGGGGAACTCTGGGGCCAACGTCCTGACTTTC. Amino acids: CASSIAGQGNSGANVLTF.